The rows below give T cell receptor beta chains drawn from one sample of a study of shared clonotypes between healthy human individuals. The table came from immunoSEQ multiplex PCR; TCRdb's copy has only in-frame clones and leaves some out. The table includes 2,500,000 or so clones, over 85% detected once. Sequenced: naive CD4+ T cells from PBMCs. Receptor source: a man aged 18-30 years in good health. Some clones in this sample may be carry-over from other donors' samples. CDR3s include the opening cysteine and the closing phenylalanine or tryptophan. D genes are given only for firm matches. Some rows have no size entry. The others give once, few or many, or a class for an expanded clone.

clone_size: -
j_call: TRBJ1-1
v_call: TRBV30
d_call: -
cdr3_nt: TGTGCCTGGAGTTATAGTGCCACTGAAGCTTTCTTT
cdr3_aa: CAWSYSATEAFF

clone_size: -
j_call: TRBJ1-2
v_call: TRBV28
d_call: -
cdr3_nt: TGTGCCAGCAGTCCCAACGGGGCCAATGGAGGGGGCTACACCTTC
cdr3_aa: CASSPNGANGGGYTF

clone_size: -
j_call: TRBJ1-1
v_call: TRBV7-6
d_call: -
cdr3_nt: TGTGCCAGCAGCATAAGGGGGGTGAGCACTGAAGCTTTCTTT
cdr3_aa: CASSIRGVSTEAFF

clone_size: -
j_call: TRBJ2-4
v_call: TRBV2
d_call: TRBD2
cdr3_nt: TGTGCCAGCAGTGGGGGAGGGGAACTAGCCAAAAACATTCAGTACTTC
cdr3_aa: CASSGGGELAKNIQYF

clone_size: -
j_call: TRBJ2-5
v_call: TRBV7-2
d_call: TRBD2
cdr3_nt: TGTGCCAGCAGCTTAGGACCACTAGCGGGCCAAGAGACCCAGTACTTC
cdr3_aa: CASSLGPLAGQETQYF

clone_size: -
j_call: TRBJ2-1
v_call: TRBV5-1
d_call: -
cdr3_nt: TGCGCCAGCAGCTTAGTGGGGTATGAGCAGTTCTTC
cdr3_aa: CASSLVGYEQFF

clone_size: once
j_call: TRBJ2-2
v_call: TRBV9
d_call: -
cdr3_nt: TGTGCCAGCAGCTCCGAGGGGGTCAGAAACACCGGGGAGCTGTTTTTT
cdr3_aa: CASSSEGVRNTGELFF

clone_size: -
j_call: TRBJ2-6
v_call: TRBV6-1
d_call: TRBD1
cdr3_nt: TGTGCCAGCAGTGGGACAGGGGCTGGGGCCAACGTCCTGACTTTC
cdr3_aa: CASSGTGAGANVLTF

clone_size: -
j_call: TRBJ2-1
v_call: TRBV4-3
d_call: TRBD2
cdr3_nt: TGCGCCAGCAGCCGCGTAGCGGGGAGCTCCTACAATGAGCAGTTCTTC
cdr3_aa: CASSRVAGSSYNEQFF

clone_size: -
j_call: TRBJ1-4
v_call: TRBV6-1
d_call: -
cdr3_nt: TGTGCCAGCGCCGGGGGAGGACTTGGTGAAAAACTGTTTTTT
cdr3_aa: CASAGGGLGEKLFF

clone_size: -
j_call: TRBJ2-7
v_call: TRBV27
d_call: -
cdr3_nt: TGTGCCAGCAGTTTAACCGGGGTATACGAGCAGTACTTC
cdr3_aa: CASSLTGVYEQYF

clone_size: -
j_call: TRBJ1-1
v_call: TRBV5-4
d_call: -
cdr3_nt: TGTGCCAGCAGCCGAGGGCAGGGGATAAACACTGAAGCTTTCTTT
cdr3_aa: CASSRGQGINTEAFF

clone_size: -
j_call: TRBJ2-1
v_call: TRBV6-5
d_call: -
cdr3_nt: TGTGCCAGCACCTCCTCGGGCCTACACTACAATGAGCAGTTCTTC
cdr3_aa: CASTSSGLHYNEQFF

clone_size: -
j_call: TRBJ1-2
v_call: TRBV30
d_call: TRBD1
cdr3_nt: TGTGCCTGGAGTTATGGGACAGCACCCTATGGCTACACCTTC
cdr3_aa: CAWSYGTAPYGYTF

clone_size: -
j_call: TRBJ1-1
v_call: TRBV28
d_call: -
cdr3_nt: TGTGCCAGCAGTTTTGGGGGGCGGAACACTGAAGCTTTCTTT
cdr3_aa: CASSFGGRNTEAFF

clone_size: -
j_call: TRBJ2-2
v_call: TRBV9
d_call: TRBD1
cdr3_nt: TGTGCCAGCAGCGGCCAGGGGGCGAGATCGAACACCGGGGAGCTGTTTTTT
cdr3_aa: CASSGQGARSNTGELFF

clone_size: once
j_call: TRBJ2-5
v_call: TRBV5-8
d_call: -
cdr3_nt: TGTGCCAGCAGCCCGGGACTGGCGGGACAGGAGACCCAGTACTTC
cdr3_aa: CASSPGLAGQETQYF

clone_size: -
j_call: TRBJ1-1
v_call: TRBV5-1
d_call: TRBD1
cdr3_nt: TGCGCCAGCAGGCAGGGGGCGGACTCGAACACTGAAGCTTTCTTT
cdr3_aa: CASRQGADSNTEAFF

clone_size: -
j_call: TRBJ1-4
v_call: TRBV6-5
d_call: -
cdr3_nt: TGTGCCAGCAGTTTACAGGGTGGATATCAAGAAAAACTGTTTTTT
cdr3_aa: CASSLQGGYQEKLFF

clone_size: -
j_call: TRBJ2-5
v_call: TRBV7-9
d_call: -
cdr3_nt: TGTGCCAGCAGCTTACGAGGTAGCAGCCAAGAGACCCAGTACTTC
cdr3_aa: CASSLRGSSQETQYF

clone_size: -
j_call: TRBJ2-7
v_call: TRBV19
d_call: TRBD2
cdr3_nt: TGTGCCAGTAGTATAGCGGGAGGACTTGAGCAGTACTTC
cdr3_aa: CASSIAGGLEQYF

clone_size: -
j_call: TRBJ1-1
v_call: TRBV28
d_call: -
cdr3_nt: TGTGCCAGCAGTTTTAACCGGCAGACCAGAAACACTGAAGCTTTCTTT
cdr3_aa: CASSFNRQTRNTEAFF

clone_size: -
j_call: TRBJ2-6
v_call: TRBV9
d_call: TRBD1
cdr3_nt: TGTGCCAGCAGCGGCCGACAGGGGGCTGGTGGGGCCAACGTCCTGACTTTC
cdr3_aa: CASSGRQGAGGANVLTF

clone_size: once
j_call: TRBJ2-7
v_call: TRBV28
d_call: -
cdr3_nt: TGTGCCAGCAGTTACAGGGACTACGAGCAGTACTTC
cdr3_aa: CASSYRDYEQYF

clone_size: -
j_call: TRBJ1-1
v_call: TRBV5-4
d_call: TRBD1
cdr3_nt: TGTGCCAGCAGCGGACAGGGCTGGGCTTTCTTT
cdr3_aa: CASSGQGWAFF

clone_size: -
j_call: TRBJ2-1
v_call: TRBV18
d_call: -
cdr3_nt: TGTGCCAGCTCACCTGGACTGGCCGAGGAGCAGTTCTTC
cdr3_aa: CASSPGLAEEQFF

clone_size: -
j_call: TRBJ1-3
v_call: TRBV30
d_call: -
cdr3_nt: TGTGCCTGGAGGCTCCAGGGGCCTGGAAACACCATATATTTT
cdr3_aa: CAWRLQGPGNTIYF

clone_size: -
j_call: TRBJ2-7
v_call: TRBV18
d_call: TRBD2
cdr3_nt: TGTGCCAGCTCACCTGGGACTAGCTCCTACGAGCAGTACTTC
cdr3_aa: CASSPGTSSYEQYF

clone_size: few
j_call: TRBJ1-1
v_call: TRBV2
d_call: -
cdr3_nt: TGTGCCAGCAGTGCGGGGGTGAACACTGAAGCTTTCTTT
cdr3_aa: CASSAGVNTEAFF

clone_size: -
j_call: TRBJ2-1
v_call: TRBV5-1
d_call: TRBD2
cdr3_nt: TGCGCCAGCAGCTTGCTAGCGGGACTTCCCTCTGGGAACAATGAGCAGTTCTTC
cdr3_aa: CASSLLAGLPSGNNEQFF

clone_size: -
j_call: TRBJ2-7
v_call: TRBV6-5
d_call: -
cdr3_nt: TGTGCCAGCAGGAGGGGAGCCGCCTACGAGCAGTACTTC
cdr3_aa: CASRRGAAYEQYF

clone_size: -
j_call: TRBJ2-7
v_call: TRBV28
d_call: -
cdr3_nt: TGTGCCAGCAGTTTGAAGCGAGGGGGCTACGAGCAGTACTTC
cdr3_aa: CASSLKRGGYEQYF

clone_size: -
j_call: TRBJ2-7
v_call: TRBV14
d_call: -
cdr3_nt: TGTGCCAGCAGCCACCTGGGACACCGAGGGTTCTACGAGCAGTACTTC
cdr3_aa: CASSHLGHRGFYEQYF

clone_size: -
j_call: TRBJ1-2
v_call: TRBV28
d_call: TRBD1
cdr3_nt: TGTGCCAGCAGTTCTGACAGGGGGCGAGGCTACACCTTC
cdr3_aa: CASSSDRGRGYTF

clone_size: -
j_call: TRBJ2-1
v_call: TRBV2
d_call: TRBD2
cdr3_nt: TGTGCCAGCAGTGAAAGGGGACTAGCGGCCTACAATGAGCAGTTCTTC
cdr3_aa: CASSERGLAAYNEQFF

clone_size: -
j_call: TRBJ2-7
v_call: TRBV14
d_call: TRBD2
cdr3_nt: TGTGCCAGCAGAAGCGGGAGCTCCTACGAGCAGTACTTC
cdr3_aa: CASRSGSSYEQYF

clone_size: -
j_call: TRBJ1-5
v_call: TRBV28
d_call: -
cdr3_nt: TGTGCCAGCACCCCTCGGAGGAAGGGCAATCAGCCCCAGCATTTT
cdr3_aa: CASTPRRKGNQPQHF

clone_size: -
j_call: TRBJ2-7
v_call: TRBV11-2
d_call: -
cdr3_nt: TGTGCCAGCAGCTTAGTCTTCAGCGACGAGCAGTACTTC
cdr3_aa: CASSLVFSDEQYF

clone_size: -
j_call: TRBJ2-7
v_call: TRBV15
d_call: TRBD1
cdr3_nt: TGTGCCACCAGCAGAAACACCGGGACAGGGGTCTACGAGCAGTACTTC
cdr3_aa: CATSRNTGTGVYEQYF

clone_size: -
j_call: TRBJ1-3
v_call: TRBV30
d_call: -
cdr3_nt: TGTGCCTGGATGGATCAGGCGGTCTCTGGAAACACCATATATTTT
cdr3_aa: CAWMDQAVSGNTIYF

clone_size: -
j_call: TRBJ2-2
v_call: TRBV5-1
d_call: -
cdr3_nt: TGCGCCAGCAGCTTCGGCAGGGAGAACACCGGGGAGCTGTTTTTT
cdr3_aa: CASSFGRENTGELFF

clone_size: -
j_call: TRBJ2-1
v_call: TRBV7-2
d_call: TRBD1
cdr3_nt: TGTGCCAGTAGGTATTCAGGGGGCCTAAATGAGCAGTTCTTC
cdr3_aa: CASRYSGGLNEQFF

clone_size: -
j_call: TRBJ2-7
v_call: TRBV6-5
d_call: -
cdr3_nt: TGTGCCAGCAGTTACTTTTCCGGCAGCCTCTCCTACGAGCAGTACTTC
cdr3_aa: CASSYFSGSLSYEQYF

clone_size: once
j_call: TRBJ2-5
v_call: TRBV5-4
d_call: -
cdr3_nt: TGTGCCAGCAGCTTGTCCAGGGGAGGGGAGACCCAGTACTTC
cdr3_aa: CASSLSRGGETQYF

clone_size: once
j_call: TRBJ2-5
v_call: TRBV5-1
d_call: -
cdr3_nt: TGCGCCAGCAGCTCCGGGGAGGTCGCGGGGGCCGGAGAGACCCAGTACTTC
cdr3_aa: CASSSGEVAGAGETQYF

clone_size: -
j_call: TRBJ2-5
v_call: TRBV5-6
d_call: TRBD2
cdr3_nt: TGTGCCAGCAGCATGAAAGGACTAGCGGGAGGGAGGCCCCAGTACTTC
cdr3_aa: CASSMKGLAGGRPQYF

clone_size: -
j_call: TRBJ2-1
v_call: TRBV29-1
d_call: -
cdr3_nt: TGCAGCGTTGAAAGGGGATACAATGAGCAGTTCTTC
cdr3_aa: CSVERGYNEQFF

clone_size: -
j_call: TRBJ2-3
v_call: TRBV19
d_call: -
cdr3_nt: TGTGCCAGTAGTCCCTCGGGTGGGAGAGGCACAGATACGCAGTATTTT
cdr3_aa: CASSPSGGRGTDTQYF

clone_size: -
j_call: TRBJ1-1
v_call: TRBV2
d_call: -
cdr3_nt: TGTGCCAGCAGTGATGCCGGGGTGAGGGTTGGCACTGAAGCTTTCTTT
cdr3_aa: CASSDAGVRVGTEAFF

clone_size: -
j_call: TRBJ1-2
v_call: TRBV9
d_call: -
cdr3_nt: TGTGCCAGCAGCGTAGGGACAGAGAAGTATGGCTACACCTTC
cdr3_aa: CASSVGTEKYGYTF